The 22 T cell receptor beta chains below all came from one sample that was sequenced in a study of T cells in Graves' hyperthyroidism and ophthalmopathy (dated by TCRdb to about 2019). The protocol used for the library was multiplex PCR. Sequencing relied on an Illumina HiSeq 2000. The TCR beta CDR3 regions were amplified from RNA transcripts. A first-round RT-PCR of the TCR CDR3 used the HTBI primer set with the Qiagen OneStep RT-PCR kit. The raw public data were reprocessed by TCRdb itself: fastp quality trimming at Q25, MiXCR clonotype calling, in-frame beta chains only. Each CDR3 protein appears once, grouped with its most common genes and DNA. This sample is represented by 450,000 to 550,000 distinct CDR3 sequences; around 22% of them were singletons. 11% of the sample rests with the top ten. Sequences were obtained from blood. Source of these receptors: a woman in her twenties or thirties with Graves' ophthalmopathy.

V is TRBV12-3 or TRBV12-4 and J is TRBJ2-5, with TRBD2 matching over 14 bases. V lost 10 bases and J lost 5; bases outside the gene matches: 6. The CDR3 length is 14 residues. The CDR3 reads CATVWTSGRETQYF. CDR3 bases: TGTGCCACCGTTTGGACTAGCGGGAGGGAGACCCAGTACTTC.

This clonotype came up a few times. V gene TRBV20-1 combines with J gene TRBJ2-7; 9 bases line up with TRBD2. The junction had 11 bases not matched to a gene; V was cut back by 3 bases and J by 2 bases. The germline V gene has CDR1 DFQATT and CDR2 SNEGSKA (reference sequence). This CDR3 is built from 16 residues. In nucleotides, the CDR3 is TGCAGTGCTAGTTTATTAGCGGGGGTTAGAACCTACGAGCAGTACTTC. It is translated as CSASLLAGVRTYEQYF.

At least ten counts were recorded for this clonotype. The CDR3 sequence: CASSWWDNSYEQYF. Written as DNA, the CDR3 is TGTGCCAGCAGCTGGTGGGACAACTCCTACGAGCAGTACTTC. The chain recombines TRBV7-9 with TRBJ2-7, with TRBD1 as a possible D gene (6 bases). Germline CDR1 SEHNR, CDR2 FQNEAQ (reference sequence). Trimming took off 4 bases at V and 0 bases at J, with 10 bases between the two ends. CDR3 length equals 14 residues.

V usage is TRBV4-2 and J usage is TRBJ1-5, with a weak D call TRBD1 (6 bases). V was cut by 0 bases and J by 5 bases, with 8 bases left in between. The CDR3 has 14 residues. Germline V gene lookup returns CDR1 LGHNA and CDR2 YNFKEQ. The CDR3 DNA reads TGTGCCAGCAGCCAAGAGGGGGCGGATCAGCCCCAGCATTTT. As protein: CASSQEGADQPQHF.

This clonotype appeared a few times. The CDR3 DNA sequence: TGTGCCATCAGAGTTCTCGGGGTTCAGGGCTACACCTTC. It specifies CAIRVLGVQGYTF. The chain links TRBV10-3 to TRBJ1-2, with D hard to call. The CDR3 has 13 amino acids. Per the germline V gene, CDR1 is ENHRY and CDR2 is SYGVKD. Trimming cost V 6 bases and J 8 bases, with 16 bases left between them.

This clonotype was detected ten times or more. The V gene is TRBV6-2 or TRBV6-3, the J gene TRBJ2-6; TRBD1 matches 12 bases. CDR3 length: 17 amino acids. Germline CDR1 is MNHEY and CDR2 is SVGEGT. J was trimmed by 6 bases and V by 3 bases; bases with no gene match: 6. CDR3 DNA: TGTGCCAGCAGTTATTGGGACAGGGGGCGCGAGGCCAACGTCCTGACTTTC. This encodes CASSYWDRGREANVLTF.

This clonotype has at least ten counts. The J gene is TRBJ2-2, the V gene TRBV6-1; D is ambiguous. V was trimmed by 9 bases and J by 1 base, leaving 18 bases between them. In germline, CDR1 is MNHNS, CDR2 SASEGT. This CDR3 has 16 residues. This chain's CDR3 is CARSIDLQLNTGELFF. CDR3 nucleotides: TGTGCCAGATCGATCGACCTTCAATTGAACACCGGGGAGCTGTTTTTT.

The chain couples TRBV27 to TRBJ2-7, with 8 bases aligning to TRBD2. V was clipped by 5 bases and J by 7 bases; unmatched bases: 10. CDR3 length equals 14 residues. Germline CDR1 and CDR2: MNHEY and SMNVEV (reference sequence). CDR3 in DNA: TGTGCCAGCAGTGAGGACTTAGCGGGGAGGGAGCAGTACTTC. Its translation: CASSEDLAGREQYF.

This clonotype has at least ten counts. This chain connects TRBV20-1 to TRBJ1-5; D perhaps matches TRBD1 (5 bases). Germline values: CDR1 DFQATT, CDR2 SNEGSKA (reference sequence). V shed 4 bases and J shed 2 bases, with 15 bases lying between them. This CDR3 contains 15 residues. The CDR3 region is CSAIFSGSGNQPQHF. The CDR3 DNA reads TGCAGTGCTATATTTTCAGGGTCGGGCAATCAGCCCCAGCATTTT.

This clonotype was counted many times. The chain is built from TRBV6-5 and TRBJ1-1, with 7 bases that match TRBD1. The CDR3 is 13 residues long. V shed 5 bases and J 3 bases; nucleotides not matched to a gene: 3. The germline V gene has CDR1 MNHEY and CDR2 SVGAGI. CDR3 protein: CASSMQGDTEAFF. The CDR3 nucleotides are TGTGCCAGCAGTATGCAGGGGGACACTGAAGCTTTCTTT.

The table lists this clonotype with many counts. The chain couples TRBV4-1 to TRBJ1-5; D not resolved. V shed 1 base and J shed 2 bases, with 12 bases lying between them. CDR3 length: 16 residues. Germline CDR1 MGHRA, CDR2 YSYEKL. Here the CDR3 DNA reads TGCGCCAGCAGCCAAGGCCTGCAACTTGGCAATCAGCCCCAGCATTTT. Translation: CASSQGLQLGNQPQHF.

The sample holds many counts of this clonotype. V usage is TRBV4-3 and J usage is TRBJ1-5; D gene uncertain. The V and J ends lost 0 bases and 0 bases respectively, with 9 bases between them. The CDR3 is 16 residues long. The germline V gene has CDR1 LGHNA and CDR2 YSLEER. CDR3 DNA sequence: TGCGCCAGCAGCCAAGAGGCCACGGATAGCAATCAGCCCCAGCATTTT. Translation: CASSQEATDSNQPQHF.

This clonotype has a handful of counts. CDR3 in DNA: TGTGCCAGCAGCTTTGGGGACAGCACTAATGAAAAACTGTTTTTT. Protein sequence: CASSFGDSTNEKLFF. V is TRBV11-1 and J is TRBJ1-4, with 7 bases fitting TRBD1. V dropped 3 bases and J dropped 2; count of bases not matched to a gene: 3. This CDR3 is built from 15 residues. Germline V gives CDR1 SGHAT, CDR2 FQDESV (reference sequence).

This clonotype has a count of ten or more. The chain combines TRBV15 with TRBJ2-7; D unresolved. There are 14 residues in the CDR3. The germline gives CDR1 LNHNV, CDR2 YYDKDF (reference sequence). Deletions cut 3 bases from V and 1 base from J, with 10 bases between. CDR3 sequence reads: CATSSLVGSYEQYF. CDR3 in DNA: TGTGCCACCAGCAGTCTAGTTGGGTCCTACGAGCAGTACTTC.

This clonotype has a count of ten or more. The chain employs TRBV11-2 and TRBJ1-3; D is possibly TRBD1 (6 bases). Germline V gene lookup returns CDR1 SGHAT and CDR2 FQNNGV. Trimming left V 6 bases short and J 2 bases short, with 14 bases between. The CDR3 has 15 residues. Here the CDR3 reads CASRKAGGAGNTIYF. The CDR3 bases are TGTGCCAGCAGAAAGGCGGGGGGCGCTGGAAACACCATATATTTT.

This chain uses TRBV4-2 with TRBJ2-7, with TRBD2 matching 12 bases. With 4 bases clipped from V and 2 bases from J, the junction kept 6 bases outside the gene matches. Germline V gene lookup returns CDR1 LGHNA and CDR2 YNFKEQ. The CDR3 has 16 amino acids. This CDR3 is CASSPTSGGSAYEQYF. CDR3 nucleotide sequence: TGTGCCAGCAGCCCAACTAGCGGGGGGTCTGCCTACGAGCAGTACTTC.

This clonotype was picked up a small number of times. V gene TRBV15 combines with J gene TRBJ2-2, with 7 nucleotides matching TRBD1. The CDR3 is 16 residues long. V trimming: 3 bases; J trimming: 5 bases; junction bases outside the gene matches: 9. CDR1 LNHNV and CDR2 YYDKDF come from the germline V gene (reference sequence). The CDR3 DNA sequence: TGTGCCACCAGCAGCCTACAGGGGATAAGAACCGGGGAGCTGTTTTTT. Amino acid sequence: CATSSLQGIRTGELFF.

In its sample, this clonotype was seen many times. The rearrangement links TRBV11-2 to TRBJ1-1; 12 bases fit TRBD1. The germline V gene has CDR1 SGHAT and CDR2 FQNNGV. This CDR3 has 13 residues. V trimming: 6 bases; J trimming: 10 bases; junction bases outside the gene matches: 6. As DNA, the CDR3 is TGTGCCAGCAGGGGACAGGGGGCTCGGGGAGCTTTCTTT. It is translated as CASRGQGARGAFF.

This clonotype appeared many times. Mismatch with germline at one junction end may stem from a read error. V and J are TRBV6-1 and TRBJ1-3, with 7 bases lining up with TRBD1. Germline V lookup: CDR1 MNHNS, CDR2 SASEGT. This CDR3 has 15 residues. As DNA, the CDR3 is TGTACCAGCAGCACGACAGGGACCTCTGGAAACACCATATATTTT. It codes for CTSSTTGTSGNTIYF.

This clonotype was observed at least ten times. The V gene is TRBV6-2 or TRBV6-3, the J gene TRBJ1-5; 9 nucleotides align to TRBD1. CDR1 is MNHEY, CDR2 SVGEGT, per germline. The CDR3 is made up of 15 amino acids. Losses at the gene ends were 6 bases for V and 5 bases for J; bases not matched to a gene: 8. CDR3 region: CASRPGTGLYQPQHF. DNA of the CDR3: TGTGCCAGCAGACCCGGGACAGGGTTGTATCAGCCCCAGCATTTT.

This clonotype has at least ten counts. The chain is built from TRBV12-3 or TRBV12-4 and TRBJ2-2; a possible D gene is TRBD2 (6 bases). CDR3 size: 15 residues. The germline V and J ends were trimmed by 6 bases and 4 bases, with 15 bases remaining between them. DNA of the CDR3: TGTGCCAGCAGACCCGGGACTTTGATCACCGGGGAGCTGTTTTTT. Its protein product is CASRPGTLITGELFF.

The rearrangement uses TRBV25-1 and TRBJ2-5; TRBD1 agrees at 11 bases. The germline V gene encodes CDR1 MGHDK and CDR2 SYGVNS. The length of the CDR3 is 16 residues. V lost 1 base, J lost 5 bases, and 6 bases stayed unmatched. The CDR3 loop is CASSESGTGGFETQYF. CDR3 nucleotides: TGTGCCAGCAGTGAATCCGGGACAGGGGGGTTCGAGACCCAGTACTTC.